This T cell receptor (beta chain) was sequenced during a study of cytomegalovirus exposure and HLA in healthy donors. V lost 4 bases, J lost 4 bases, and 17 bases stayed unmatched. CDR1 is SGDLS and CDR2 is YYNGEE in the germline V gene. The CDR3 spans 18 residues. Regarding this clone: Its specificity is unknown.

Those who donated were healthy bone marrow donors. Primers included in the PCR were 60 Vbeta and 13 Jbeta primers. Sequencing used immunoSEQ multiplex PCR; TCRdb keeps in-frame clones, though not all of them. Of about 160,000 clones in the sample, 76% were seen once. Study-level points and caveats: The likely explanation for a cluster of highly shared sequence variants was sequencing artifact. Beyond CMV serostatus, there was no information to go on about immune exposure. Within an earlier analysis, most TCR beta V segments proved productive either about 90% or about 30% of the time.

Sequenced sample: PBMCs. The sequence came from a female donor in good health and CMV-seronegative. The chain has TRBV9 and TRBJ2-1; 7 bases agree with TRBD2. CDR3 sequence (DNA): TGTGCCAGCAGCTTGGGCCTTTCGGGGGGTCCCCCTTACAATGAGCAGTTCTTC. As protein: CASSLGLSGGPPYNEQFF.